The clone carrying this T cell receptor (beta chain) showed up just a few times. The CDR3 sequence is 15 residues long. CDR1 is LGHNA, CDR2 YSLEER, per germline. V lost 4 bases and J 4 bases, leaving 14 bases between the germline ends. These data originate in a study of T cells after yellow fever vaccination. One entry per CDR3 protein results from TCRdb running MiXCR on the 5' RACE reads. The data contain hundreds of thousands of distinct CDR3 sequences, roughly 7.5% of them singletons. The TCR sequence derives from a man aged 18 to 30 who received the YFV17D yellow fever vaccine. The sample consisted of PBMCs, taken more than 40 days after the first yellow fever vaccination. The V call is TRBV4-3, the J call TRBJ2-1; possible D gene TRBD2, 5 bases. The CDR3 here is CASSPRRRAYNEQFF. The CDR3 DNA reads TGCGCCAGCAGCCCTCGGAGGCGGGCTTACAATGAGCAGTTCTTC.